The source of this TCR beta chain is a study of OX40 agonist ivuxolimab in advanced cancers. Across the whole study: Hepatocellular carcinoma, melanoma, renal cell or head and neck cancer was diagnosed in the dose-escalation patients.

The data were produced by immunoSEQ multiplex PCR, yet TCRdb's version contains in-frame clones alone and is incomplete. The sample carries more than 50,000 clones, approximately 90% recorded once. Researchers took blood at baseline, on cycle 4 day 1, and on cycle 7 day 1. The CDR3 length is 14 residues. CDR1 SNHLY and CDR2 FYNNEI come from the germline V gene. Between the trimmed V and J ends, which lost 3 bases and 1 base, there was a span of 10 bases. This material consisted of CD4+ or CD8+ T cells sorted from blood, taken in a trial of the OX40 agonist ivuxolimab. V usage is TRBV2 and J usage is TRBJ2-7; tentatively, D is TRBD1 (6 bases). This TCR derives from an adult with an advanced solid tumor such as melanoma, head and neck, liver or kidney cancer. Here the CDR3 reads CASSDLGTSYEQYF. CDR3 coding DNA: TGTGCCAGCAGTGATCTGGGGACATCCTACGAGCAGTACTTC.